This T cell receptor beta chain was profiled in a study of blood T cell repertoires in COVID-19. Study information: The United States, Italy and Spain were the sources of the acute and convalescent COVID-19 samples. The cDNA or gDNA used as material had been derived from T cells, B-cell-depleted T cells, or PBMCs.

The ends were cut back, 8 bases at V and 1 base at J, with 9 bases in the middle. The CDR3 runs 13 residues. Germline V CDR1 and CDR2: LNHDA, SQIVND (reference sequence). Authors' analysis steps: Reference gene primer amplification gave estimated nucleated cell counts. Profiling relied on immunoSEQ multiplex PCR, and the TCRdb table lists in-frame clones only, not all of them. The D gene and trimming were derived from the DNA, and the V and J assignments and clone size from that table. The profile shows about 260,000 clones, around nine tenths of them singletons. Sequencing was done on a sample of peripheral blood. The TCR was taken from a middle-aged man who had recovered from COVID-19. The rearrangement joins TRBV19 to TRBJ2-1; TRBD2 might be the D (6 bases). This CDR3 reads CASGGPSYNEQFF. The CDR3 DNA reads TGTGCCAGTGGAGGGCCGTCCTACAATGAGCAGTTCTTC.